Presented here are 12 T cell receptor beta chains from one specimen sequenced in a study of blood T cell repertoires in COVID-19. Profiled with immunoSEQ multiplex PCR; TCRdb holds only in-frame clones, not every one. Among some 120,000 clones, about 77% were seen once, and the ten largest hold 20% to 25%. Sequencing was carried out using peripheral blood. The receptors derive from a human donor in a cohort sampled during active COVID-19.

The V call is TRBV6-2 or TRBV6-3, the J call TRBJ2-1, with D maybe TRBD1 (5 bases). Germline V gene sequence: CDR1 MNHEY, CDR2 SVGEGT. The CDR3 loop spans 15 amino acids. V shed 5 bases and J shed 5 bases, with 16 bases lying between them. CDR3 residues: CASSPRQSINNEQFF. The DNA of the CDR3 is TGTGCCAGCAGTCCAAGACAGTCTATCAACAATGAGCAGTTCTTC.

The rearrangement uses TRBV7-8 and TRBJ2-2; D perhaps matches TRBD1 (5 bases). In germline, CDR1 is SGHVS, CDR2 FQNEAQ. The CDR3 has 12 amino acids. Trimming removed 5 bases from V and 6 bases from J, with 7 bases in between. CDR3 in amino acids: CASSQTAGELFF. CDR3 nucleotide sequence: TGTGCCAGCAGCCAGACAGCCGGGGAGCTGTTTTTT.

This clone appeared a single time. Other DNA sequences within the sample encode an identical CDR3. The chain is built from TRBV6-5 and TRBJ1-1; 10 bases line up with TRBD1. V dropped 5 bases and J dropped 4; count of bases not matched to a gene: 4. The CDR3 has 14 residues. Germline V gene sequence: CDR1 MNHEY, CDR2 SVGAGI. The CDR3 loop is CASSPRTGGTEAFF. In DNA, the CDR3 is TGTGCCAGCAGTCCCCGGACAGGGGGCACTGAAGCTTTCTTT.

The rearrangement uses TRBV7-2 and TRBJ1-2; TRBD1 might be the D (5 bases). Germline CDR1 and CDR2: SGHTA and FQGNSA. The CDR3 runs 14 residues. V dropped 3 bases and J dropped 4 bases, with 12 bases sitting between them. This CDR3 reads CASSFVGASYGYTF. In DNA, the CDR3 is TGTGCCAGCAGCTTCGTAGGGGCCAGCTATGGCTACACCTTC.

The V gene is TRBV7-3, the J gene TRBJ2-1; 8 nucleotides match TRBD1. The CDR3 loop spans 15 amino acids. V dropped 4 bases and J dropped 6; count of bases not matched to a gene: 8. CDR1 SGHTA and CDR2 FQGTGA come from the germline V gene. The CDR3 bases are TGTGCCAGCAGCTCTGGGGACAGGTCGTTCAATGAGCAGTTCTTC. This sequence encodes CASSSGDRSFNEQFF.

V and J are TRBV20-1 and TRBJ2-5, with D perhaps TRBD1 (6 bases). Per germline, CDR1 DFQATT and CDR2 SNEGSKA (reference sequence). Trimming cost V 3 bases and J 3 bases, with 11 bases left between them. The CDR3 covers 13 residues. The CDR3 sequence: CSASLDSEETQYF. The CDR3 coding sequence is TGCAGTGCTAGTTTGGACAGCGAAGAGACCCAGTACTTC.

This sequence joins TRBV5-6 and TRBJ1-1; D unresolved. CDR1 SGHDT and CDR2 YYEEEE come from the germline V gene. This CDR3 has 15 residues. Trimming pared 2 bases from V and 2 bases from J, leaving 13 bases between. Written as DNA, the CDR3 is TGTGCCAGCAGCTTCCAGGTCGGATTAAACACTGAAGCTTTCTTT. Amino acids: CASSFQVGLNTEAFF.

The gene calls are TRBV28 and TRBJ2-2, with TRBD2 identical over 9 bases. Per germline, CDR1 MDHEN and CDR2 SYDVKM. The trim removed 4 bases at V and 7 bases at J, leaving 7 bases unmatched. The CDR3 is made up of 15 amino acids. The CDR3 here is CASSSQRGAFGELFF. The CDR3 DNA reads TGTGCCAGCAGTTCCCAGCGGGGGGCATTCGGGGAGCTGTTTTTT.

The chain uses TRBV5-1 and TRBJ2-1, with D perhaps matching TRBD1 (7 bases). V shed 2 bases and J shed 9 bases, with 18 bases lying between them. This CDR3 region has 15 residues. The germline CDR1 and CDR2 sequences are SGHRS and YFSETQ. CDR3 coding DNA: TGCGCCAGCAGCTTCAGGCCAGGGGGGATGAGTGAGCAGTTCTTC. Protein product: CASSFRPGGMSEQFF.

The chain is built from TRBV29-1 and TRBJ2-5; D possibly corresponds to TRBD1 (5 bases). The CDR3 extends over 17 amino acids. V was pared by 0 bases and J by 0 bases, with 17 bases between. Germline CDR1 and CDR2: SQVTM and ANQGSEA. The DNA for the CDR3 is TGCAGCGTTGAAGATTCGGGTAGGGGATCGTACCAAGAGACCCAGTACTTC. This gives the protein CSVEDSGRGSYQETQYF.

In this sample, this clone turned up once. V gene TRBV5-4 combines with J gene TRBJ2-3; TRBD2 matches at 10 bases. The length of the CDR3 is 15 residues. The V gene end was trimmed by 4 bases and the J gene end by 2 bases; junction bases not matched to a gene: 4. Germline loops: CDR1 SGHNT, CDR2 YYREEE (reference sequence). The CDR3 sequence: CASSPGLANTDTQYF. As DNA, the CDR3 is TGTGCCAGCAGCCCGGGACTAGCGAACACAGATACGCAGTATTTT.

The chain links TRBV5-1 to TRBJ1-2, with D possibly TRBD1 on 5 matching bases. The CDR3 contains 13 residues. Germline CDR1 reads SGHRS; CDR2 reads YFSETQ. Trimming took 5 bases from V and 4 from J, leaving 12 bases between them. The CDR3 region has the DNA TGCGCCAGCAGTCTGGGGGGAATCTATGGCTACACCTTC. Amino acids: CASSLGGIYGYTF.